This T cell receptor (beta chain) was documented in a study of PD-1 blockade in classical Hodgkin lymphoma. Study as a whole: Nivolumab dosed at 3 mg/kg went to patients intravenously every 2 weeks.

The method was immunoSEQ multiplex PCR; TCRdb's version includes in-frame clones alone and lacks a portion of them. The data show some 5,700 clones, with less than 55% seen just once and around 15% held by the top ten. Autologous stem cell transplantation was followed by relapse in every patient, and brentuximab vedotin exposure varied. After thawing, PBMCs were subjected to magnetic negative selection to isolate CD8+ T cells. Per the germline V gene, CDR1 is MDHEN and CDR2 is SYDVKM. The CDR3 is made up of 17 amino acids. V lost 8 bases and J lost 6, with 27 bases in between. The chain combines TRBV28 with TRBJ2-3; weak D call: TRBD2 (6 bases). Material: CD8+ T cells from blood, obtained at baseline. The clonotype originates from a human donor with classical Hodgkin lymphoma. The CDR3 DNA reads as TGTGCCAGCCACTTCTCCCCCCTAGCGTCTTTTATGGATACGCAGTATTTT. Protein product: CASHFSPLASFMDTQYF.